These 7 T cell receptor beta chains share one sample of origin, sequenced in a study of regulatory T cells in long-lasting Graves disease. Time point reported: newly diagnosed GD, antithyroid drugs for less than 3 months. The TCR library used RNA extracted from PBMCs. Both iRepertoire HTBI primers and Arm-PCR of CDR3 regions were used to build the TCR beta libraries. Using its own MiXCR run on the multiplex PCR reads, TCRdb lists one record per CDR3 protein. The data show approximately 490,000 distinct CDR3 sequences, around 15% seen once. The data also belong to a second study, concerning T cells in Graves' hyperthyroidism and ophthalmopathy.

This specimen consisted of peripheral blood mononuclear cells (PBMCs), obtained at new diagnosis, from a patient treated with antithyroid drugs. The receptors here all came from a man between 40 and 49 years old with Graves disease.

The chain couples TRBV9 to TRBJ2-3; no reliable D call. V shed 4 bases and J shed 9 bases, with 9 bases lying between them. CDR1 is SGDLS, CDR2 YYNGEE, per germline. The CDR3 length is 11 residues. The CDR3 region has the DNA TGTGCCAGCAGCACACCGTCCACGCAGTATTTT. Translated, it gives CASSTPSTQYF.

This rearrangement joins TRBV7-9 to TRBJ2-1; D ambiguous. Germline CDR1 and CDR2: SEHNR and FQNEAQ (reference sequence). V lost 2 bases and J lost 9, with 11 bases in between. The CDR3 has 13 residues. The CDR3 bases are TGTGCCAGCAGCTTAAATGCCTTGATTGAGCAGTTCTTC. Encoded protein: CASSLNALIEQFF.

The rearrangement uses TRBV30 and TRBJ1-2; tentative D call: TRBD1 (6 bases). CDR3 length: 11 amino acids. V was pared by 3 bases and J by 4 bases, with 6 bases between. CDR1 is GTSNPN and CDR2 is SVGIG in the germline V gene (reference sequence). The CDR3 region has the DNA TGTGCCTGGAGGGACAGCTATGGCTACACCTTC. Its protein is CAWRDSYGYTF.

This chain connects TRBV19 to TRBJ1-1, with D uncertain. The CDR3 is 15 residues long. V was trimmed by 0 bases and J by 5 bases, leaving 13 bases between them. Germline V CDR1 and CDR2: LNHDA, SQIVND (reference sequence). The CDR3 bases are TGTGCCAGTAGTATAGATCTTGGGCGGGAGACTGAAGCTTTCTTT. Protein product: CASSIDLGRETEAFF.

This clonotype was counted ten times or more. The V gene is TRBV7-8, the J gene TRBJ2-5; 7 nucleotides line up with TRBD1. CDR1 SGHVS and CDR2 FQNEAQ come from the germline V gene. V was pared by 1 base and J by 0 bases, with 5 bases of the junction left unmatched. The CDR3 runs to 16 residues. The CDR3 is CASSLGVTGYQETQYF. In nucleotides, the CDR3 is TGTGCCAGCAGCTTAGGGGTGACAGGGTACCAAGAGACCCAGTACTTC.

This clonotype was seen more than once but under ten times. A read error may account for a junction end that differs from germline. The rearrangement links TRBV6-4 to TRBJ1-5, with a weak D call TRBD1 (5 bases). Per the germline V gene, CDR1 is MRHNA and CDR2 is SNTAGT. CDR3 length equals 14 residues. The CDR3 sequence is CASGRGYSNRPQHF. CDR3 DNA sequence: TGTGCCTCCGGAAGGGGTTATAGCAATCGGCCCCAGCATTTT.

This clonotype has at least ten counts. The V gene is TRBV28, the J gene TRBJ1-4; a weak D match, TRBD1 (5 bases). V was cut by 1 base and J by 3 bases, with 12 bases left in between. CDR1 is MDHEN and CDR2 is SYDVKM in the germline V gene. The length of the CDR3 is 16 residues. CDR3 in DNA: TGTGCCAGCAGTTTATTAGGGGCAGCTTCTAATGAAAAACTGTTTTTT. This translates into CASSLLGAASNEKLFF. The full variable domain, rest sourced from reference TRBV28 and TRBJ1-4, is DVKVTQSSRYLVKRTGEKVFLECVQDMDHENMFWYRQDPGLGLRLIYFSYDVKMKEKGDIPEGYSVSREKKERFSLILESASTNQTSMYLCASSLLGAASNEKLFFGSGTQLSVL.